This paragraph covers one TCR beta chain sequence. The entry originates in a study of cytotoxic CD8 clonotypes in ibrutinib-treated CLL. Looking at the study overall: The patient breakdown showed about ten relapsed/refractory and under 16 treatment-naive cases, with 17 IGHV unmutated.

Clones were sequenced by immunoSEQ multiplex PCR, and TCRdb holds only the in-frame ones, with some missing. This table holds under 75,000 clones, about 65% found once. The ends lost 5 bases at V and 0 bases at J; junction bases unmatched: 10. The CDR3 is made up of 17 amino acids. Germline loops: CDR1 SGHTA, CDR2 FQGNSA. The TCR comes from a human donor with chronic lymphocytic leukemia. The J gene is TRBJ2-5, the V gene TRBV7-2, with 9 bases fitting TRBD1. The material sequenced was PBMCs, taken after 12 months of ibrutinib treatment. CDR3 sequence reads: CASSRTRTGVNQETQYF. The CDR3 DNA reads as TGTGCCAGCAGCCGAACTCGGACAGGGGTCAACCAAGAGACCCAGTACTTC.